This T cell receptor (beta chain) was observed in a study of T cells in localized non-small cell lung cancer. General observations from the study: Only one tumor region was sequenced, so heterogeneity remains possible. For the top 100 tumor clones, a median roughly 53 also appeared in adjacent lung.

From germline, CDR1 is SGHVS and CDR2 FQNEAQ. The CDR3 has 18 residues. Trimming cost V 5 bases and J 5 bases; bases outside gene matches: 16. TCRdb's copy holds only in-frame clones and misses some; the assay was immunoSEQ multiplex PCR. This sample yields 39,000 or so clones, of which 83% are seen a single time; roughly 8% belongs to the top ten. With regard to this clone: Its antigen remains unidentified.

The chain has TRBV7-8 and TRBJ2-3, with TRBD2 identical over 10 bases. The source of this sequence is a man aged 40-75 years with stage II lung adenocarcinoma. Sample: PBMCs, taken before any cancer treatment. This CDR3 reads CASSTRLGERGGLDTQYF. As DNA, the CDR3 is TGTGCCAGCAGCACCCGACTGGGCGAGCGGGGGGGCCTAGATACGCAGTATTTT.